This T cell receptor (beta chain) originates from a study of shared clonotypes between healthy human individuals. The overall study: Aged between 18 and 49, the donors were two women and three men.

The repertoire was sequenced with immunoSEQ multiplex PCR; TCRdb's copy has only in-frame clones and lacks some. The sample has a few million clones, 90% to 97% seen once. Findings and limits, study-wide: With few donors, the genetic and exposure-history diversity represented was limited. Researchers sampled blood only, noting tissue repertoires likely differ. Non-shared clonotypes showed lower generation probabilities than clonotypes common to all four donors.

This CDR3 spans 13 amino acids. CDR1 MDHEN and CDR2 SYDVKM come from the germline V gene. V gave up 10 bases and J gave up 6 bases; unmatched junction bases: 4. On this clone: Its antigen is unknown.

This TCR was sampled from a man aged 18 to 29 in good health. The sequencing input was naive CD4+ T cells sorted from blood. Documented subset: CD45RA+ positively selected. The V gene is TRBV28, the J gene TRBJ2-2, with TRBD1 matching over 11 bases. The DNA of the CDR3 is TGTGCCATTGGACAGGGGGCAGCCGGGGAGCTGTTTTTT. Its translation: CAIGQGAAGELFF.